Here is one T cell receptor beta chain with its context. The data derive from a study of regulatory T cells in long-lasting Graves disease. Through Arm-PCR of CDR3 regions and iRepertoire HTBI primers, TCR beta libraries were built. TCRdb ran MiXCR on the multiplex PCR reads and lists one entry per CDR3 protein. The repertoire holds 350,000 to 500,000 distinct CDR3 sequences, 12% to 15% seen once, with approximately 19% in the top ten. The time point denotes: newly diagnosed GD, antithyroid drugs for less than 3 months. PBMC-extracted RNA yielded the TCR library. The CDR3 totals 15 residues. V lost 3 bases to trimming and J lost 4 bases, with 16 bases between them. These data also featured in a second study, about T cells in Graves' hyperthyroidism and ophthalmopathy. This second study says: Calling Graves' hyperthyroidism stable meant ophthalmopathy did not progress within 18 months.

This specimen consisted of peripheral blood mononuclear cells (PBMCs), obtained at new diagnosis, from a patient treated with antithyroid drugs. The rearrangement links TRBV12-3 or TRBV12-4 to TRBJ2-7; a possible D gene is TRBD2 (7 bases). The source of this sequence is a woman aged 45-65 years with Graves disease. The CDR3 DNA reads as TGTGCCAGCAGTTTTAAGGGGGGACTATCGTACGAGCAGTACTTC. Its protein is CASSFKGGLSYEQYF.